The clone carrying this T cell receptor (beta chain) occurred many times. The antigen remains unidentified. This CDR3 spans 16 amino acids. Deletions cut 1 base from V and 4 bases from J, with 14 bases between. Germline loops: CDR1 SGHTA, CDR2 FQGNSA. Next came a second PCR, run for about 6 to 11 cycles, which used a sample-barcoded 5' primer along with a J-beta primer mix. TCRdb independently ran MiXCR on the 5' RACE reads; one entry per CDR3 protein. The profile shows hundreds of thousands of distinct CDR3 sequences, about 30% of them singletons. The data were taken from a study of blood T cells in healthy people across ages. On the study more broadly: About one barcoded beta molecule per two T cells was captured by template switching. Whole-study findings and limits: The study could not conclusively compare naive and antigen-experienced cells, given its unsorted PBMCs. Shifts in expanded clonotypes may have been confounded by donor CMV status, which was unknown.

The genes are TRBV7-2 and TRBJ2-1; D tentatively reads TRBD1 or TRBD2 (5 bases each). The receptor comes from an elderly woman in good health. The sample taken for sequencing was blood. As DNA, the CDR3 is TGTGCCAGCAGCTTAGAGGGTTCGGGGCAATACAATGAGCAGTTCTTC. It encodes CASSLEGSGQYNEQFF.